Listed here are 4 T cell receptor beta chains from one sample, sequenced in a study of CD4 T cells in relation to SARS-CoV-2 and coronaviruses. TCRdb's table, derived via immunoSEQ multiplex PCR, lists solely in-frame clones and lacks some. The sample includes some 64,000 clones, 94% of them seen just once. Unexposed donor CD4+ T cells date from 2011-2018, before the COVID-19 pandemic. The sample comprised naive CD4+ T cells from PBMCs. The subset was: naive CD4+ T cells isolated by negative enrichment. Receptors originate from a human donor in good health.

The chain is built from TRBV28 and TRBJ2-3, with unresolved D. The ends were cut back, 5 bases at V and 2 bases at J, with 11 bases in the middle. This CDR3 spans 14 amino acids. The germline V gene has CDR1 MDHEN and CDR2 SYDVKM. CDR3: CASSPRRNTDTQYF. The CDR3 DNA reads TGTGCCAGCAGTCCTCGACGGAACACAGATACGCAGTATTTT.

In this sample, this clone turned up once. The chain couples TRBV9 to TRBJ1-2, with D possibly being TRBD1 (5 bases). Deletions cut 0 bases from V and 7 bases from J, with 28 bases between. The CDR3 has 19 amino acids. Germline CDR1 is SGDLS and CDR2 is YYNGEE. The CDR3 region has the DNA TGTGCCAGCAGCGTAGGGGGACTAGGGTCTTCCAGATCGAACGTTGGCTACACCTTC. As protein: CASSVGGLGSSRSNVGYTF.

This rearrangement joins TRBV7-6 to TRBJ1-4; 7 bases agree with TRBD1. J was trimmed by 7 bases and V by 3 bases; bases with no gene match: 11. The CDR3 has 16 residues. CDR1 is SGHVS and CDR2 is FNYEAQ in the germline V gene. The CDR3 loop reads CASSFNLGQGGEKLFF. CDR3 sequence (DNA): TGTGCCAGCAGCTTTAATCTGGGGCAGGGGGGTGAAAAACTGTTTTTT.

This chain uses TRBV19 with TRBJ1-5; D gene unclear. Trimming cost V 1 base and J 10 bases, with 23 bases left between them. The CDR3 is 17 amino acids. Germline V gene sequence: CDR1 LNHDA, CDR2 SQIVND (reference sequence). Written as DNA, the CDR3 is TGTGCCAGTAGTATAGTGGGAACCCAGCGCCTCATCAGCCCCCAGCATTTT. Amino acid sequence: CASSIVGTQRLISPQHF. The entire variable domain, with the rest obtained from reference TRBV19 and TRBJ1-5, is as follows: DGGITQSPKYLFRKEGQNVTLSCEQNLNHDAMYWYRQDPGQGLRLIYYSQIVNDFQKGDIAEGYSVSREKKESFPLTVTSAQKNPTAFYLCASSIVGTQRLISPQHFGDGTRLSIL.